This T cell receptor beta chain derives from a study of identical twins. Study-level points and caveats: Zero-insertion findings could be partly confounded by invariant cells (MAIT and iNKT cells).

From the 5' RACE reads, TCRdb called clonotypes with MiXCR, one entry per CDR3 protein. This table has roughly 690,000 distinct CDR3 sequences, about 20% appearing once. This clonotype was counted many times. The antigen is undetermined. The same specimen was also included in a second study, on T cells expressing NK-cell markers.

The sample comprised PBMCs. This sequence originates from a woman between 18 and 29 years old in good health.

CDR3 amino acids: CASSFGQGPNGYTF. The CDR3 nucleotides are TGTGCCAGCAGTTTCGGACAGGGCCCCAATGGCTACACCTTC. The chain employs TRBV12-3 or TRBV12-4 and TRBJ1-2, with TRBD1 matching 8 bases. V lost 3 bases to trimming and J lost 6 bases; unmatched junction nucleotides: 6. This CDR3 region has 14 residues.